Shown below are 23 T cell receptor beta chains from a single sample sequenced in a study of CD8+ T cells in alopecia areata. As the sequencing template, cDNA was produced by extracting RNA and reverse transcribing it. Only in-frame clones appear in the TCRdb table, and some are missing; sequencing was by immunoSEQ multiplex PCR. The sample records some 210,000 clones, just over 65% being singletons. Treatment specified: oral pan-JAK inhibitor, 5-10 mg twice daily. The starting material was CD4+ T cells sorted from blood, obtained at week 44, from a patient treated with tofacitinib. These receptors came from a human donor with alopecia areata.

The V call is TRBV5-6, the J call TRBJ1-2, with D tentatively TRBD1 (6 bases). CDR1 and CDR2 (germline): SGHDT, YYEEEE. V lost 0 bases and J 6 bases, leaving 12 bases between the germline ends. The CDR3 covers 14 residues. CDR3 amino acids: CASSLEAGADGYTF. In DNA form, the CDR3 reads TGTGCCAGCAGCTTGGAGGCGGGGGCCGATGGCTACACCTTC.

The chain is built from TRBV18 and TRBJ1-2; TRBD1 aligns across 8 bases. Per the germline V gene, CDR1 is KGHSH and CDR2 is LQKENI. The junction had 5 bases not matched to a gene; V was cut back by 6 bases and J by 5 bases. The CDR3 loop spans 13 amino acids. CDR3 in amino acids: CASSKTGDYGYTF. DNA for the CDR3: TGTGCCAGCTCGAAGACAGGGGATTATGGCTACACCTTC.

The J gene is TRBJ1-1, the V gene TRBV4-3; no firm D call. CDR1 LGHNA and CDR2 YSLEER come from the germline V gene. V was clipped by 0 bases and J by 1 base, with 6 bases between them. The CDR3 is 14 amino acids. DNA for the CDR3: TGCGCCAGCAGCCAAGATACCGGGAACACTGAAGCTTTCTTT. Encoded protein: CASSQDTGNTEAFF.

The chain uses TRBV5-1 and TRBJ1-2, with 8 bases aligning to TRBD1. J lost 4 bases, V lost 3 bases, and 2 bases had no gene match. This CDR3 is built from 13 residues. The V gene's germline CDR1 is SGHRS and CDR2 YFSETQ. The CDR3 here is CASSSGQGYGYTF. CDR3 coding DNA: TGCGCCAGCAGCTCCGGACAGGGCTATGGCTACACCTTC.

The rearrangement links TRBV11-2 to TRBJ2-1; D may be TRBD2 (6 bases). Trimming stripped 5 bases from V and 5 bases from J, with 13 bases between. Germline-derived CDR1 and CDR2 are SGHAT and FQNNGV. This CDR3 region has 14 residues. The CDR3 region is CASSLRDSNNEQFF. The CDR3 bases are TGTGCCAGCAGCCTCCGGGACTCGAACAATGAGCAGTTCTTC.

This chain connects TRBV5-6 to TRBJ2-3; 14 nucleotides match TRBD2. This CDR3 has 17 amino acids. Germline-derived CDR1 and CDR2 are SGHDT and YYEEEE. V gave up 5 bases and J gave up 5 bases; unmatched junction bases: 10. CDR3 coding DNA: TGTGCCAGCAGTTCCCCCCCCGGGACTAGCGGGGGAGATACGCAGTATTTT. Its translation: CASSSPPGTSGGDTQYF.

This clone was seen a few times. The V and J genes are TRBV4-1 and TRBJ1-2; 8 nucleotides line up with TRBD1. CDR1 MGHRA and CDR2 YSYEKL come from the germline V gene. The CDR3 loop spans 13 amino acids. With 4 bases clipped from V and 6 bases from J, the junction kept 4 bases outside the gene matches. The CDR3 loop is CASSRQGNNGYTF. CDR3 DNA: TGCGCCAGCAGCCGACAGGGGAATAATGGCTACACCTTC.

V gene TRBV25-1 combines with J gene TRBJ1-6; D unclear. Trimming cost V 5 bases and J 2 bases, with 7 bases left between them. Germline V gene data show CDR1 as MGHDK and CDR2 as SYGVNS. CDR3 length equals 14 residues. CDR3 in DNA: TGTGCCAGCAGTTTTGTTCCCTATAATTCACCCCTCCACTTT. Its translation is CASSFVPYNSPLHF. The full variable domain, with the rest looked up from reference TRBV25-1 and TRBJ1-6, is EADIYQTPRYLVIGTGKKITLECSQTMGHDKMYWYQQDPGMELHLIHYSYGVNSTEKGDLSSESTVSRIRTEHFPLTLESARPSHTSQYLCASSFVPYNSPLHFGNGTRLTVT.

J is TRBJ1-4 and V is TRBV27, with TRBD1 identical over 9 bases. With V trimmed by 5 bases and J by 7 bases, 8 bases remained unmatched. CDR1 is MNHEY, CDR2 SMNVEV, per germline (reference sequence). The CDR3 loop spans 15 amino acids. CDR3 coding DNA: TGTGCCAGCAGTCCACAGGGGGCCGGAGGTGAAAAACTGTTTTTT. Encoded protein: CASSPQGAGGEKLFF.

This clone was seen only a few times. The V and J genes are TRBV5-8 and TRBJ1-5; no firm D call. Germline loops: CDR1 SGHTS, CDR2 YDEGEE. CDR3 length equals 13 residues. V lost 0 bases, J lost 7 bases, and 8 bases lay in between. Here the CDR3 DNA reads TGTGCCAGCAGCTTGGCCGAGCGGCAGCCCCAGCATTTT. The encoded protein is CASSLAERQPQHF.

This sequence joins TRBV2 and TRBJ2-5; D uncertain. The germline CDR1 and CDR2 sequences are SNHLY and FYNNEI. This CDR3 contains 10 residues. Trimming shortened V by 7 bases and J by 1 base, and 1 base separated the two germline ends. Here the CDR3 reads CASTQETQYF. CDR3 sequence (DNA): TGTGCCAGCACCCAAGAGACCCAGTACTTC.

The CDR3 is CASTRQGSTGELFF. The CDR3 DNA reads TGTGCCAGCACTCGACAGGGAAGCACCGGGGAGCTGTTTTTT. This chain links TRBV27 with TRBJ2-2; 7 nucleotides agree with TRBD1. Trimming at V came to 7 bases and at J to 4 bases, leaving 6 bases not matched to a gene. Germline V gene lookup returns CDR1 MNHEY and CDR2 SMNVEV (reference sequence). The CDR3 has 14 amino acids.

The J gene is TRBJ2-5, the V gene TRBV9; D is undetermined. Germline V gene sequence: CDR1 SGDLS, CDR2 YYNGEE. The CDR3 extends over 16 amino acids. Trimming cost V 4 bases and J 0 bases, with 16 bases left between them. The CDR3 loop reads CASSTPTGLNQETQYF. The CDR3 nucleotides are TGTGCCAGCAGCACCCCAACGGGCCTAAACCAAGAGACCCAGTACTTC.

The gene calls are TRBV4-1 and TRBJ2-7; 8 bases match TRBD1. The ends lost 0 bases at V and 2 bases at J; junction bases unmatched: 9. The length of the CDR3 is 17 residues. Germline V gene sequence: CDR1 MGHRA, CDR2 YSYEKL. The CDR3 nucleotides are TGCGCCAGCAGCCAAGACCACCTGACAGGGGATGCCTACGAGCAGTACTTC. Protein: CASSQDHLTGDAYEQYF.

The J gene is TRBJ1-3, the V gene TRBV27, with a possible D match to TRBD1 (5 bases). Between the trimmed V and J ends, which lost 6 bases and 2 bases, there was a span of 14 bases. Germline-derived CDR1 and CDR2 are MNHEY and SMNVEV (reference sequence). This CDR3 region has 15 residues. CDR3 nucleotides: TGTGCCAGCAGCGCCTTTGGGACTCCTGGAAACACCATATATTTT. Amino acid sequence: CASSAFGTPGNTIYF.

The V call is TRBV7-2, the J call TRBJ1-1; D might be TRBD1 (6 bases). With 1 base removed from V and 1 base from J, the gap between germline ends came to 10 bases. Germline CDR1 SGHTA, CDR2 FQGNSA. CDR3 length: 15 residues. CDR3 nucleotides: TGTGCCAGCAGCTTAGTTGGACAGACGAACACTGAAGCTTTCTTT. Protein: CASSLVGQTNTEAFF.

The rearrangement links TRBV2 to TRBJ2-3, with D possibly TRBD2 on 6 matching bases. The CDR3 extends over 11 amino acids. Germline assignment: CDR1 SNHLY and CDR2 FYNNEI. V was pared by 1 base and J by 12 bases, with 8 bases between. The CDR3 loop is CASSEGGTQYF. CDR3 sequence (DNA): TGTGCCAGCAGTGAAGGGGGGACTCAGTATTTT.

This chain uses TRBV27 with TRBJ1-1; 7 bases match TRBD1. The CDR3 covers 14 residues. The V gene's germline CDR1 is MNHEY and CDR2 SMNVEV (reference sequence). The trim removed 6 bases at V and 5 bases at J, leaving 9 bases unmatched. The CDR3 DNA is TGTGCCAGCAGCCGACAGGGTGTGTGGACTGAAGCTTTCTTT. Translation gives CASSRQGVWTEAFF.

This clone was counted at least ten times. V gene TRBV6-1 combines with J gene TRBJ2-1; 11 bases fit TRBD2. The V and J ends lost 4 bases and 1 base, in that order; junction bases with no gene match: 3. CDR1 is MNHNS, CDR2 SASEGT, per germline. CDR3 length: 16 amino acids. Here the CDR3 DNA reads TGTGCCAGCAGTGCCCTAGCGGGGGGTTCCTACAATGAGCAGTTCTTC. Its translation: CASSALAGGSYNEQFF.

This rearrangement joins TRBV15 to TRBJ2-7, with D uncertain. The CDR3 totals 12 residues. Germline-derived CDR1 and CDR2 are LNHNV and YYDKDF (reference sequence). The V end was cut by 6 bases, the J end by 7 bases, with 13 bases between. The DNA for the CDR3 is TGTGCCACCAGTAGGTCTGTCGGGGAGCAGTACTTC. Protein: CATSRSVGEQYF.

V usage is TRBV19 and J usage is TRBJ2-1; 11 bases are shared with TRBD2. The ends lost 3 bases at V and 3 bases at J; junction bases unmatched: 7. This CDR3 region has 17 residues. CDR1 and CDR2 (germline): LNHDA, SQIVND (reference sequence). CDR3 sequence: CASSIQLAGGLYNEQFF. The CDR3 nucleotides are TGTGCCAGTAGTATTCAATTAGCGGGGGGGCTCTACAATGAGCAGTTCTTC.

The chain carries TRBV20-1 and TRBJ2-7, with 7 bases aligning to TRBD1. The CDR3 spans 10 residues. CDR1 and CDR2 (germline): DFQATT, SNEGSKA (reference sequence). Germline trimming cut 5 bases from V and 6 bases from J; bases unmatched to any gene: 1. The CDR3 here is CSAYRGEQYF. DNA of the CDR3: TGCAGTGCTTACAGGGGCGAGCAGTACTTC.

The chain links TRBV7-2 to TRBJ2-7; perhaps TRBD1 as D (6 bases). The CDR3 runs 15 residues. Germline values: CDR1 SGHTA, CDR2 FQGNSA. Trimming removed 2 bases from V and 4 bases from J, with 15 bases in between. CDR3 DNA: TGTGCCAGCAGCTTATTCAGGACAGCTAATTACGAGCAGTACTTC. It specifies CASSLFRTANYEQYF.